The 22 T cell receptor beta chains in this list originate from one sample, sequenced in a study of T cells in Graves' hyperthyroidism and ophthalmopathy. The investigators amplified TCR beta CDR3 regions from RNA transcripts. Carried out on the TCR CDR3, a first-round RT-PCR used the HTBI primer set. Each CDR3 protein gets one entry after TCRdb re-called the multiplex PCR reads with MiXCR. The sample lists 200,000 to 250,000 distinct CDR3 sequences, approximately 25% occurring once. Sequencing input: blood. These receptors were taken from a woman between 35 and 50 years old with Graves' ophthalmopathy.

The chain is built from TRBV28 and TRBJ1-1; 8 bases line up with TRBD1. With 4 bases clipped from V and 8 bases from J, the junction kept 6 bases outside the gene matches. Per germline, CDR1 MDHEN and CDR2 SYDVKM. CDR3 length: 13 amino acids. The CDR3 is CASSSDRGREAFF. The CDR3 DNA reads as TGTGCCAGCAGTTCCGACAGGGGTAGGGAAGCTTTCTTT.

The V gene is TRBV19, the J gene TRBJ1-3; maybe TRBD1 (5 bases). Germline-derived CDR1 and CDR2 are LNHDA and SQIVND (reference sequence). The CDR3 loop spans 15 amino acids. The V gene lost 4 bases and the J gene lost 0 bases, with 10 bases spanning the gap. The CDR3 reads CASSTRQLSGNTIYF. The CDR3 nucleotides are TGTGCCAGTAGTACCCGACAGCTCTCTGGAAACACCATATATTTT.

This clonotype has a count of ten or more. The rearrangement uses TRBV2 and TRBJ2-2, with D uncertain. Trimming stripped 7 bases from V and 2 bases from J, with 14 bases between. Germline V gene sequence: CDR1 SNHLY, CDR2 FYNNEI. CDR3 length: 15 residues. CDR3 DNA sequence: TGTGCCAGCAAGGCCCTCCACGTAAACACCGGGGAGCTGTTTTTT. Translating gives CASKALHVNTGELFF.

This clonotype was counted many times. The chain recombines TRBV28 with TRBJ2-7, with 7 bases fitting TRBD2. Germline V lookup: CDR1 MDHEN, CDR2 SYDVKM. CDR3 length: 16 residues. Trimming at V came to 1 base and at J to 0 bases, leaving 6 bases not matched to a gene. The CDR3 loop reads CASSLLGERGSYEQYF. In nucleotides, the CDR3 is TGTGCCAGCAGTTTATTGGGTGAGCGGGGCTCCTACGAGCAGTACTTC.

This clonotype was detected ten times or more. The V gene is TRBV12-3 or TRBV12-4, the J gene TRBJ2-5; no definite D call. CDR3 length: 13 residues. V shed 5 bases and J shed 5 bases, with 12 bases lying between them. CDR3: CASSRTSVETQYF. As DNA, the CDR3 is TGTGCCAGCAGTCGGACCTCGGTGGAGACCCAGTACTTC.

The chain is built from TRBV6-1 and TRBJ1-1; maybe TRBD1 (6 bases). The CDR3 is made up of 14 amino acids. Trimming stripped 2 bases from V and 4 bases from J, with 11 bases between. Germline CDR1 and CDR2: MNHNS and SASEGT. The CDR3 nucleotides read TGTGCCAGCAGTGAAAGTACAGGGAGCACTGAAGCTTTCTTT. Its translation is CASSESTGSTEAFF.

This clonotype appeared a few times. The chain recombines TRBV20-1 with TRBJ2-6; 12 nucleotides line up with TRBD2. This CDR3 is 19 amino acids long. After removal of 0 bases from V and 0 bases from J, the junction contained 6 bases not matched to a gene. Germline V gene sequence: CDR1 DFQATT, CDR2 SNEGSKA (reference sequence). CDR3 region: CSARDLLAGGRSGANVLTF. DNA for the CDR3: TGCAGTGCTAGAGACTTACTAGCGGGGGGCCGCTCTGGGGCCAACGTCCTGACTTTC.

V is TRBV20-1 and J is TRBJ2-7; 9 bases match TRBD1. CDR1 is DFQATT, CDR2 SNEGSKA, per germline (reference sequence). The trim removed 3 bases at V and 5 bases at J, leaving 5 bases unmatched. The CDR3 has 13 residues. The CDR3 DNA sequence: TGCAGTGCTAGGACAGGGGGTAAACACGAGCAGTACTTC. Translation: CSARTGGKHEQYF.

The sample holds many counts of this clonotype. The rearrangement uses TRBV6-2 or TRBV6-3 and TRBJ2-2; tentative D call: TRBD1 (6 bases). This CDR3 comprises 15 residues. CDR1 and CDR2 from the germline V gene are MNHEY and SVGEGT. The V gene lost 0 bases and the J gene lost 5 bases, with 10 bases spanning the gap. The CDR3 reads CASSYSQQGTGELFF. The CDR3 DNA reads as TGTGCCAGCAGTTACTCGCAACAGGGTACCGGGGAGCTGTTTTTT.

This sequence joins TRBV12-5 and TRBJ2-2; possible D gene TRBD1, 6 bases. Germline CDR1 and CDR2: LGHNT and FRNRAP. This CDR3 is 15 amino acids long. Deletions cut 6 bases from V and 1 base from J, with 12 bases between. The CDR3 loop is CASGPVQGNTGELFF. The CDR3 coding sequence is TGTGCTAGTGGCCCGGTACAGGGGAACACCGGGGAGCTGTTTTTT. Complete variable domain (other parts from reference TRBV12-5 and TRBJ2-2): DARVTQTPRHKVTEMGQEVTMRCQPILGHNTVFWYRQTMMQGLELLAYFRNRAPLDDSGMPKDRFSAEMPDATLATLKIQPSEPRDSAVYFCASGPVQGNTGELFFGEGSRLTVL.

The table lists this clonotype with many counts. This chain uses TRBV6-5 with TRBJ2-7; D is ambiguous. This CDR3 contains 14 residues. V lost 7 bases to trimming and J lost 5 bases, with 18 bases between them. CDR1 MNHEY and CDR2 SVGAGI come from the germline V gene. Here the CDR3 DNA reads TGTGCCAGCACCCAAACATCAGGAGTCCACGAGCAGTACTTC. It codes for CASTQTSGVHEQYF.

This clonotype has a count of ten or more. The chain is built from TRBV28 and TRBJ1-5; a weak D match, TRBD1 (6 bases). V was shortened by 5 bases and J by 4 bases, with 12 bases between the two germline ends. The germline V gene encodes CDR1 MDHEN and CDR2 SYDVKM. This CDR3 region has 14 residues. DNA of the CDR3: TGTGCCAGCAGTGAGGGGGGCAGGAATCAGCCCCAGCATTTT. It codes for CASSEGGRNQPQHF.

This clonotype showed up many times. The V and J genes are TRBV11-2 and TRBJ1-2; D possibly corresponds to TRBD1 (6 bases). Trimming took 1 base from V and 8 from J, leaving 17 bases between them. There are 15 residues in the CDR3. Germline CDR1 SGHAT, CDR2 FQNNGV. The DNA for the CDR3 is TGTGCCAGCAGCTTAGGTGTAGGCAGGGGAGGAGGCTACACCTTC. Translating gives CASSLGVGRGGGYTF.

This clonotype showed up many times. One end of the junction varies from germline; a read error may be responsible. V usage is TRBV7-7 and J usage is TRBJ2-7, with no clear D. The CDR3 loop spans 15 amino acids. Germline V gene data show CDR1 as SSHAT and CDR2 as FNYEAQ (reference sequence). The CDR3 protein is CASSETPLQPYEQYF. CDR3 in DNA: TGTGCTAGCAGTGAAACTCCCCTACAGCCCTACGAGCAGTACTTC.

This clonotype was found many times. The CDR3 spells CASSARQGLNTEAFF. CDR3 sequence (DNA): TGTGCCAGCAGCGCCCGACAGGGCCTTAACACTGAAGCTTTCTTT. The J gene is TRBJ1-1, the V gene TRBV2; 7 bases match TRBD1. CDR1 is SNHLY and CDR2 is FYNNEI in the germline V gene. The CDR3 has 15 residues. V was clipped by 6 bases and J by 2 bases; unmatched bases: 9.

This clonotype was seen repeatedly, ten times or more. V and J are TRBV4-1 and TRBJ1-2; tentative D call: TRBD1 (5 bases). CDR1 is MGHRA, CDR2 YSYEKL, per germline. This CDR3 spans 16 amino acids. Trimming removed 0 bases from V and 5 bases from J, with 16 bases in between. The CDR3 spells CASSQEEYEGTYGYTF. DNA for the CDR3: TGCGCCAGCAGCCAAGAAGAATATGAGGGGACTTATGGCTACACCTTC.

The V call is TRBV12-3 or TRBV12-4, the J call TRBJ1-1, with D perhaps matching TRBD1 (5 bases). The CDR3 is 14 amino acids. V lost 5 bases, J lost 1 base, and 11 bases lay in between. The CDR3 sequence: CASSRDSKNTEAFF. The CDR3 region has the DNA TGTGCCAGCAGTCGCGACAGTAAGAACACTGAAGCTTTCTTT.

The chain has TRBV5-1 and TRBJ2-2, with TRBD1 as a possible D gene (6 bases). The germline CDR1 and CDR2 sequences are SGHRS and YFSETQ. There are 16 residues in the CDR3. V gave up 0 bases and J gave up 5 bases, with 14 bases separating them. The CDR3 reads CASSLVVQGGTGELFF. CDR3 in DNA: TGCGCCAGCAGCTTGGTCGTACAGGGTGGGACCGGGGAGCTGTTTTTT.

There are many counts of this clonotype. The chain joins TRBV12-3 or TRBV12-4 to TRBJ1-2; 8 nucleotides agree with TRBD1. Germline trimming cut 2 bases from V and 7 bases from J; bases unmatched to any gene: 3. The CDR3 length is 13 residues. The CDR3 nucleotides are TGTGCCAGCAGTTTACAGGGGGCAGGTGGCTACACCTTC. Translation: CASSLQGAGGYTF.

The chain is built from TRBV19 and TRBJ1-5; 9 nucleotides line up with TRBD1. This CDR3 spans 14 amino acids. Germline CDR1 reads LNHDA; CDR2 reads SQIVND (reference sequence). The ends lost 8 bases at V and 6 bases at J; junction bases unmatched: 8. The chain's CDR3 is CASRTGENFQPQHF. CDR3 DNA sequence: TGTGCCAGTCGGACAGGGGAAAATTTTCAGCCCCAGCATTTT.

Many counts were recorded for this clonotype. The chain has TRBV12-3 or TRBV12-4 and TRBJ2-4; D might be TRBD1 (6 bases). The CDR3 runs to 15 residues. Trimming cost V 5 bases and J 0 bases, with 11 bases left between them. CDR3 residues: CASSPGTIAKNIQYF. CDR3 nucleotides: TGTGCCAGCAGTCCCGGGACAATAGCCAAAAACATTCAGTACTTC.

This clonotype appeared many times. V and J are TRBV20-1 and TRBJ2-5; possibly TRBD1 for D (6 bases). The CDR3 totals 16 residues. CDR1 is DFQATT and CDR2 is SNEGSKA in the germline V gene (reference sequence). The V end was cut by 3 bases, the J end by 2 bases, with 19 bases between. The CDR3: CSASGWADSAQETQYF. CDR3 in DNA: TGCAGTGCTAGCGGTTGGGCGGACAGTGCTCAAGAGACCCAGTACTTC.